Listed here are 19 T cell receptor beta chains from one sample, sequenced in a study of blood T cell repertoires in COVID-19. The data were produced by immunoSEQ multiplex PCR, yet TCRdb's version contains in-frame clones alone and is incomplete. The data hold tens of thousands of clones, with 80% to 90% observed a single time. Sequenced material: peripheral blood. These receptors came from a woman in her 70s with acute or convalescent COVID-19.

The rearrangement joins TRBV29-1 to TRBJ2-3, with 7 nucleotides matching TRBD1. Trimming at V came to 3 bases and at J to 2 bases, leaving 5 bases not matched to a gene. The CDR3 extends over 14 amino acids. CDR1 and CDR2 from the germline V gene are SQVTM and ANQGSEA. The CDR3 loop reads CSVERGLLTDTQYF. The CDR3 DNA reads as TGCAGCGTTGAGAGGGGGCTACTCACAGATACGCAGTATTTT.

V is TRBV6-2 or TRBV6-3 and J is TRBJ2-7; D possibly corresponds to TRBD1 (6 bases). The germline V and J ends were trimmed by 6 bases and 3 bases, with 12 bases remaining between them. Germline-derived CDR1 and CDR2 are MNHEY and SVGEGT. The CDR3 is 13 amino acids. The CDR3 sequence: CASSQTGNYEQYV. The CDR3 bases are TGTGCCAGCAGCCAGACAGGAAACTACGAGCAGTACGTC.

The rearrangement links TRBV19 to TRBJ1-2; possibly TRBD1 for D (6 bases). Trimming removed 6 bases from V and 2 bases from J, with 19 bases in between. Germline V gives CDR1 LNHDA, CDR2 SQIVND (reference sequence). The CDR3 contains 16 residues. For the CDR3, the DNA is TGTGCCAGTAGAGGGCCGGACAGAACTTTCAACTATGGCTACACCTTC. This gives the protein CASRGPDRTFNYGYTF.

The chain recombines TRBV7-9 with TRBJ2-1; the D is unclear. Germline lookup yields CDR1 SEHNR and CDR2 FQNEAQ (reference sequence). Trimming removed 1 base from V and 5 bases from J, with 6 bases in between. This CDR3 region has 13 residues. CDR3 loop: CASSLGQNNEQFF. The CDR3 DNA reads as TGTGCCAGCAGCTTAGGGCAAAACAATGAGCAGTTCTTC.

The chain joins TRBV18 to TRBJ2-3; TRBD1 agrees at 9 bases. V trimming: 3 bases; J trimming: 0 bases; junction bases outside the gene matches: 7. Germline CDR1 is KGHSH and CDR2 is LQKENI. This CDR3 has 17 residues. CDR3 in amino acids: CASSPLRTGASTDTQYF. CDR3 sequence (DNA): TGTGCCAGCTCACCTTTAAGGACAGGGGCCAGCACAGATACGCAGTATTTT.

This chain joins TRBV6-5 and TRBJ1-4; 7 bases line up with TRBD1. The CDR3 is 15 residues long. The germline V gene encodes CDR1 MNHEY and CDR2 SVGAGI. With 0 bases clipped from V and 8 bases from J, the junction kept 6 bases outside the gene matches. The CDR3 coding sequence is TGTGCCAGCAGTTACTCGACCACAGGGGCCGAAAAACTGTTTTTT. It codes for CASSYSTTGAEKLFF.

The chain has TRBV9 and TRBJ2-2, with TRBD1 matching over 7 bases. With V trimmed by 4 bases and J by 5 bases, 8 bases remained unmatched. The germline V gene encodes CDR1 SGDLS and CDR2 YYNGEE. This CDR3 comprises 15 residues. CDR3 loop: CASSPNRQGTGELFF. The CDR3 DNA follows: TGTGCCAGCAGCCCTAACAGACAGGGTACCGGGGAGCTGTTTTTT.

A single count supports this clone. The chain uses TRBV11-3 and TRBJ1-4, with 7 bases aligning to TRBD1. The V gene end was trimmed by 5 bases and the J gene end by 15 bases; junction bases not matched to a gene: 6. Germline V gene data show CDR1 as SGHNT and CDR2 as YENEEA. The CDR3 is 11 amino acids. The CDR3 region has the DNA TGTGCCAGCAGCAGACAGGGCAGTATGTTTTTT. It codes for CASSRQGSMFF. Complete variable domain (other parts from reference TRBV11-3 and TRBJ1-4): EAGVVQSPRYKIIEKKQPVAFWCNPISGHNTLYWYLQNLGQGPELLIRYENEEAVDDSQLPKDRFSAERLKGVDSTLKIQPAELGDSAVYLCASSRQGSMFFGSGTQLSVL.

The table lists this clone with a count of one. In DNA, the CDR3 is TGTGCCAGCTCACCACCGGTTCCAGGGGTCTATGGCTACACCTTC. The encoded protein is CASSPPVPGVYGYTF. The rearrangement joins TRBV18 to TRBJ1-2; D might be TRBD1 (6 bases). Germline CDR1 and CDR2: KGHSH and LQKENI. V lost 0 bases, J lost 4 bases, and 12 bases lay in between. This CDR3 has 15 amino acids.

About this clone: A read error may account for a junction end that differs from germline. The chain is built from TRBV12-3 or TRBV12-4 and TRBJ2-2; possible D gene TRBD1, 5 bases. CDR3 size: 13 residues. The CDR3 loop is CACRVGRTGELFF. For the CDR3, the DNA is TGTGCCTGCAGGGTGGGGCGGACCGGGGAGCTGTTTTTT.

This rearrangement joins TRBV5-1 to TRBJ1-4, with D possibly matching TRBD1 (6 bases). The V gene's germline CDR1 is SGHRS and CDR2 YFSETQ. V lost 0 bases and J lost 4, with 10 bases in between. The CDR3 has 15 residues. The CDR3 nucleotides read TGCGCCAGCAGCTTGGCGACAGGAGTTAATGAAAAACTGTTTTTT. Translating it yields CASSLATGVNEKLFF.

CDR3 sequence reads: CASSQDHPRSSSYNEQFF. The CDR3 nucleotides are TGCGCCAGCAGCCAAGATCACCCCAGGTCCAGCTCCTACAATGAGCAGTTCTTC. The chain recombines TRBV4-3 with TRBJ2-1; no clear D gene. The CDR3 has 18 amino acids. The germline V gene encodes CDR1 LGHNA and CDR2 YSLEER. V was shortened by 0 bases and J by 0 bases, with 15 bases between the two germline ends.

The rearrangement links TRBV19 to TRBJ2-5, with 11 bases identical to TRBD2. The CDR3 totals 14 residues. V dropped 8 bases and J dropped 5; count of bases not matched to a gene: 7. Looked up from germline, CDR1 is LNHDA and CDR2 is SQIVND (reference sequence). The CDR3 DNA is TGTGCCAGTTATAGCGGGAGGGCCTATGAGACCCAGTACTTC. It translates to CASYSGRAYETQYF.

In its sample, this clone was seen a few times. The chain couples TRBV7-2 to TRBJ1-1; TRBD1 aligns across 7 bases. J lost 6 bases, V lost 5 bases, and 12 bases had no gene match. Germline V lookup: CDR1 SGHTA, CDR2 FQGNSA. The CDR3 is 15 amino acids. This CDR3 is CASSPGGSLRAEAFF. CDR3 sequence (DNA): TGTGCCAGCAGCCCAGGGGGGAGTTTGAGGGCTGAAGCTTTCTTT.

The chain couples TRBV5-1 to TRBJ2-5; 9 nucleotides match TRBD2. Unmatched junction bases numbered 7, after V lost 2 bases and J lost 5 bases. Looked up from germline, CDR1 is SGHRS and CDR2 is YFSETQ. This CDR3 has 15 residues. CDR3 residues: CASSLQQSGRETQYF. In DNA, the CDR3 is TGCGCCAGCAGCTTACAACAGAGCGGGAGGGAGACCCAGTACTTC. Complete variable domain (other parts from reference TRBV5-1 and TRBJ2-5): KAGVTQTPRYLIKTRGQQVTLSCSPISGHRSVSWYQQTPGQGLQFLFEYFSETQRNKGNFPGRFSGRQFSNSRSEMNVSTLELGDSALYLCASSLQQSGRETQYFGPGTRLLVL.

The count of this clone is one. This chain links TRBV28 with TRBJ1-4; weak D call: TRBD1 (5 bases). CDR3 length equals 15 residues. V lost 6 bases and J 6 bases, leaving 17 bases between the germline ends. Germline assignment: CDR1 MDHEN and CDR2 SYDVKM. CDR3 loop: CASSQKPGTYEKLFF. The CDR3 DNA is TGTGCCAGCAGCCAAAAACCGGGGACTTATGAAAAACTGTTTTTT.

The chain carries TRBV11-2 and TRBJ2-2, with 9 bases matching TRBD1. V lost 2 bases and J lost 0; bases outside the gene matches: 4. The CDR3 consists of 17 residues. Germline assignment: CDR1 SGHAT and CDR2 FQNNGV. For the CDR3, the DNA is TGTGCCAGCAGCTTATGGGGGACAGGGTCGAACACCGGGGAGCTGTTTTTT. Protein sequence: CASSLWGTGSNTGELFF.

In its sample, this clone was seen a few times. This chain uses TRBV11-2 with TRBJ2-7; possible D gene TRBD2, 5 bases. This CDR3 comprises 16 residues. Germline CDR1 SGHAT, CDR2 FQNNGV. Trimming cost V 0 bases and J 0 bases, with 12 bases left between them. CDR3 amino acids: CASSLDISGISYEQYV. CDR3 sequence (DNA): TGTGCCAGCAGCTTAGATATCTCCGGGATCTCCTACGAGCAGTACGTC.

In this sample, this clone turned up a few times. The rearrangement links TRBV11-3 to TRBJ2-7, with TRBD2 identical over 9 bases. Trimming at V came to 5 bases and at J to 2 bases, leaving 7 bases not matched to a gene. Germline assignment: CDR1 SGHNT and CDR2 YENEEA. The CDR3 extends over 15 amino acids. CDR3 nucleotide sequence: TGTGCCAGCAGCGATAATAGCGGGAGAGCCTACGAGCAGTACGTC. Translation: CASSDNSGRAYEQYV.